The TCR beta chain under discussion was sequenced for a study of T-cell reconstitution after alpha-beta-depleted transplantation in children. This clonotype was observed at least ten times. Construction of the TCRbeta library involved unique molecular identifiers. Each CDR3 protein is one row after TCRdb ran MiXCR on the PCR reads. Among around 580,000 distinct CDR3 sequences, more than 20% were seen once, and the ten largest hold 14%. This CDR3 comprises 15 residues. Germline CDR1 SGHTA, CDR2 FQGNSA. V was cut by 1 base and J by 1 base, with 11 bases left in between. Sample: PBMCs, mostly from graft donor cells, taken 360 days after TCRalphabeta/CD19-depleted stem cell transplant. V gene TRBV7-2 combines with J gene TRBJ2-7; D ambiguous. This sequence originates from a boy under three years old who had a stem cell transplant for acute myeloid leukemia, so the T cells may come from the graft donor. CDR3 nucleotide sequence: TGTGCCAGCAGCTTAGAAGGGCCTCCTTCCTACGAGCAGTACTTC. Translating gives CASSLEGPPSYEQYF.